A single sample is the source of the 10 T cell receptor beta chains below, sequenced in a study of graft-versus-host responses after intestinal transplantation. Assay: immunoSEQ multiplex PCR; the TCRdb copy retains only in-frame clones and omits some. The sample has approximately 32,000 clones; around 96% are singletons. Sequencing used PBMCs, obtained 16 days after intestinal transplant. Receptors were obtained from a human patient who received an intestinal transplant, so some T cells may come from the graft donor.

This chain connects TRBV8-2 to TRBJ2-6; the D call TRBD1 from the table was never checked on the DNA. TRBV8-2 is tagged as a pseudogene. This CDR3 comprises 17 residues. CDR3 nucleotide sequence: TGTGGCACTGCCATTAAGATAACACAAAGTCGGGCCAACGTCCTGACTTTC. Translated, it gives CGTAIKITQSRANVLTF.

The chain links TRBV6-5 to TRBJ2-1; D gene ambiguous. In germline, CDR1 is MNHEY, CDR2 SVGAGI. The V and J ends lost 2 bases and 4 bases respectively, with 9 bases between them. The CDR3 length is 14 residues. The CDR3 is CASSYTAGYNEQFF. The CDR3 nucleotides are TGTGCCAGCAGTTACACGGCCGGGTACAATGAGCAGTTCTTC.

This rearrangement joins TRBV7-8 to TRBJ2-3; D gene unclear. The germline V gene has CDR1 SGHVS and CDR2 FQNEAQ. Trimming removed 1 base at V and 1 base at J, with 9 bases between. The CDR3 length is 15 residues. The CDR3 loop is CASSLEIRGTDTQYF. DNA of the CDR3: TGTGCCAGCAGCTTAGAAATAAGGGGCACAGATACGCAGTATTTT.

The chain has TRBV14 and TRBJ1-1, with unresolved D. This CDR3 has 16 residues. In germline, CDR1 is SGHDN, CDR2 FVKESK. Trimming shortened V by 1 base and J by 0 bases, and 12 bases separated the two germline ends. The CDR3 region is CASSQAAGAMNTEAFF. In DNA, the CDR3 is TGTGCCAGCAGCCAAGCGGCAGGTGCAATGAACACTGAAGCTTTCTTT.

This clone was recorded once. J is TRBJ2-1 and V is TRBV4-1; 7 nucleotides match TRBD2. The CDR3 runs 12 residues. Per germline, CDR1 MGHRA and CDR2 YSYEKL. With V trimmed by 4 bases and J by 7 bases, 1 base remained unmatched. The CDR3 nucleotides are TGCGCCAGCAGCCCCGGGGGGAATGAGCAGTTCTTC. Protein: CASSPGGNEQFF.

The chain has TRBV11-2 and TRBJ2-1, with D perhaps matching TRBD2 (6 bases). The ends were cut back, 1 base at V and 0 bases at J, with 13 bases in the middle. The V gene's germline CDR1 is SGHAT and CDR2 FQNNGV. The CDR3 sequence is 17 residues long. CDR3 nucleotide sequence: TGTGCCAGCAGCTTAGTATTCGGGAGCGCCTCCTACAATGAGCAGTTCTTC. Translation: CASSLVFGSASYNEQFF.

About this clone: The sample holds other DNA sequences that translate to the same CDR3. The chain links TRBV19 to TRBJ2-7, with 9 nucleotides matching TRBD1. The CDR3 runs 14 residues. V was clipped by 5 bases and J by 1 base; unmatched bases: 3. Germline V CDR1 and CDR2: LNHDA, SQIVND (reference sequence). CDR3 sequence (DNA): TGTGCCAGTAGTCCCGGGACAGGGTCCTACGAGCAGTACTTC. Its protein is CASSPGTGSYEQYF.

This chain links TRBV4-3 with TRBJ1-2; 7 nucleotides agree with TRBD1. Germline CDR1 reads LGHNA; CDR2 reads YSLEER. J was trimmed by 5 bases and V by 3 bases; bases with no gene match: 15. This CDR3 has 17 residues. CDR3 nucleotide sequence: TGCGCCAGCAGCCATGGTGCGGGACAGCCAAACCGATATGGCTACACCTTC. Translated: CASSHGAGQPNRYGYTF.

The gene calls are TRBV5-6 and TRBJ2-7; 9 bases are a match to TRBD2. Trimming at V came to 3 bases and at J to 2 bases, leaving 6 bases not matched to a gene. The CDR3 contains 15 residues. Germline lookup yields CDR1 SGHDT and CDR2 YYEEEE. CDR3 nucleotides: TGTGCCAGCAGCTCCGGGACTAGCAGACCCTACGAGCAGTACTTC. It codes for CASSSGTSRPYEQYF.

This rearrangement joins TRBV19 to TRBJ2-7; D may match TRBD1 or TRBD2 (5 bases each). From germline, CDR1 is LNHDA and CDR2 SQIVND (reference sequence). The length of the CDR3 is 14 residues. Between the trimmed V and J ends, which lost 5 bases and 3 bases, there was a span of 14 bases. CDR3 loop: CASSHGLQGYEQYF. The CDR3, as DNA: TGTGCCAGTAGTCACGGACTCCAGGGCTACGAGCAGTACTTC.